The table lists the clone carrying this T cell receptor beta chain with many counts. The sample is drawn from a study of spatial heterogeneity in lung cancer. Study as a whole: Detection consistently captured more beta-chain sequences than alpha-chain sequences.

Trimming cost V 6 bases and J 7 bases; bases outside gene matches: 10. The CDR3 length is 13 residues. In germline, CDR1 is SQVTM, CDR2 ANQGSEA. The presence of a unique molecular identifier marked each TCR cDNA molecule. Via MiXCR, TCRdb re-called the 5' RACE reads, giving one row per CDR3 protein. The table has about 38,000 distinct CDR3 sequences, about 5.8% seen once; the top ten hold around a tenth. Time point indicated: sample taken at primary tumor resection. Without sorting, whole RNA was sequenced from tumor, nontumor lung or frozen PBMC. The donor population consisted of approximately 68 patients with untreated, early-stage non-small cell lung cancer.

The sequences come from PBMCs, collected at surgery. The sequence was obtained from a male donor with early-stage non-small cell lung cancer. The rearrangement joins TRBV29-1 to TRBJ1-1; 8 bases are a match to TRBD1. As DNA, the CDR3 is TGCAGCGTGGAACCAGGGGGCGGTGGTGAAGCTTTCTTT. Translating gives CSVEPGGGGEAFF.